A selection of T cell receptor beta chains follows, all from one sample in a study of cytomegalovirus exposure and HLA in healthy donors. Profiling relied on immunoSEQ multiplex PCR, and the TCRdb table lists in-frame clones only, not all of them. The sample yields roughly 170,000 clones, under 90% seen once. The specimen was PBMCs. These receptors came from a man younger than 35 in good health and CMV-seronegative. Both conserved end residues are part of each CDR3. A D gene is named only where the DNA matches it firmly. Only some rows state a clone size, as once, few, many or a class for expanded clones.

j_call clone_size v_call d_call cdr3_aa cdr3_nt
TRBJ1-2 NA TRBV4-1 NA CASSQAPSTGLYGYTF TGCGCCAGCAGCCAAGCCCCCTCGACAGGCCTCTATGGCTACACCTTC
TRBJ2-7 NA TRBV10-3 TRBD1 CAISEPPAGTAYEQYF TGTGCCATCAGTGAGCCTCCCGCCGGGACAGCCTACGAGCAGTACTTC
TRBJ2-7 few TRBV27 NA CASSLGTFPWEQYF TGTGCCAGCAGTTTAGGGACTTTTCCCTGGGAGCAGTACTTC
TRBJ2-2 NA TRBV9 NA CASSSVGAGELFF TGTGCCAGCAGCTCAGTAGGGGCCGGGGAGCTGTTTTTT
TRBJ2-5 NA TRBV5-1 TRBD2 CASGGGETQYF TGCGCCAGCGGCGGGGGAGAGACCCAGTACTTC
TRBJ2-5 NA TRBV5-1 TRBD2 CASSLLAGVREETQYF TGCGCCAGCAGCTTGCTAGCGGGGGTTAGGGAAGAGACCCAGTACTTC
TRBJ2-7 NA TRBV9 NA CASSVGAGERSVEQYF TGTGCCAGCAGCGTAGGGGCGGGCGAAAGGTCCGTCGAGCAGTACTTC
TRBJ2-6 NA TRBV2 TRBD2 CAIEGRLAGGLGANVLTF TGTGCCATTGAAGGGAGGCTAGCGGGAGGGCTTGGGGCCAACGTCCTGACTTTC
TRBJ2-3 NA TRBV6-1 TRBD2 CASSGGTSGGADTQYF TGTGCCAGCAGTGGGGGGACTAGCGGGGGCGCAGATACGCAGTATTTT
TRBJ2-7 once TRBV28 NA CASSLRVPYEQYF TGTGCCAGCAGTTTACGGGTCCCCTACGAGCAGTACTTC
TRBJ2-1 NA TRBV6-1 TRBD2 CASSVETSGGLGSEQFF TGTGCCAGCAGTGTAGAGACTAGCGGGGGTCTAGGGAGTGAGCAGTTCTTC
TRBJ2-7 NA TRBV5-4 NA CASSFGGWSYEQYF TGTGCCAGCAGCTTTGGCGGATGGTCCTACGAGCAGTACTTC
TRBJ2-1 NA TRBV10-3 TRBD1 CAISRTGQDGYNEQFF TGTGCCATCAGCAGGACAGGTCAGGACGGCTACAATGAGCAGTTCTTC
TRBJ1-2 NA TRBV20-1 NA CSAILNYGYTF TGCAGTGCCATACTTAACTATGGCTACACCTTC
TRBJ2-6 NA TRBV2 NA CASSEGSSGANVLTF TGTGCCAGCAGTGAAGGGAGCTCTGGGGCCAACGTCCTGACTTTC
TRBJ2-1 NA TRBV5-4 NA CASSLVPRQYNEQFF TGTGCCAGCAGCTTGGTTCCTCGCCAGTACAATGAGCAGTTCTTC
TRBJ1-4 NA TRBV16 NA CASSQRTASNEKLFF TGTGCCAGCAGCCAACGGACAGCATCTAATGAAAAACTGTTTTTT
TRBJ2-5 NA TRBV5-1 TRBD2 CASSPSGTSEETQYF TGCGCCAGCAGCCCATCCGGGACTAGCGAAGAGACCCAGTACTTC
TRBJ2-2 NA TRBV25-1 NA CASSRANTGELFF TGTGCCAGCAGTCGGGCGAACACCGGGGAGCTGTTTTTT
TRBJ2-7 NA TRBV27 TRBD2 CASSTRGGEQYF TGTGCCAGCAGTACACGCGGGGGCGAGCAGTACTTC
TRBJ1-1 NA TRBV27 NA CASSLRWAPLGLNTEAFF TGTGCCAGCAGTTTAAGGTGGGCCCCCCTTGGCCTGAACACTGAAGCTTTCTTT
TRBJ2-5 NA TRBV19 NA CASSPFGDLVETQYF TGTGCCAGTAGTCCCTTCGGGGACTTAGTAGAGACCCAGTACTTC
TRBJ2-5 NA TRBV7-9 NA CASSYLSTARQETQYF TGTGCCAGCAGCTACCTATCGACAGCCCGGCAAGAGACCCAGTACTTC
TRBJ2-7 NA TRBV28 NA CASSFSRGQYF TGTGCCAGCAGTTTCTCCAGGGGGCAGTACTTC
TRBJ2-7 NA TRBV4-1 TRBD1 CASSQDRGFYEQYF TGCGCCAGCAGCCAAGACAGGGGGTTCTACGAGCAGTACTTC
TRBJ2-1 NA TRBV7-9 TRBD2 CASSLGLDNEQFF TGTGCCAGCAGCTTGGGACTAGACAATGAGCAGTTCTTC
TRBJ1-1 few TRBV18 NA CASSSSRDTEAFF TGTGCCAGCTCATCTTCCCGAGATACTGAAGCTTTCTTT
TRBJ2-7 NA TRBV27 TRBD2 CASSSHLPRLAGVPEQYF TGTGCCAGCAGTTCCCACCTCCCCCGACTAGCGGGAGTCCCCGAGCAGTACTTC
TRBJ2-3 NA TRBV13 NA CASSLAEGRTVGADTQYF TGTGCCAGCAGCTTAGCGGAAGGGAGGACGGTCGGGGCAGATACGCAGTATTTT